Listed here are 27 T cell receptor beta chains from one sample, sequenced in a study of cytomegalovirus exposure and HLA in healthy donors. Amplification used 60 Vbeta primers and 13 Jbeta primers. Assay used: immunoSEQ multiplex PCR; TCRdb lists only in-frame clones, some missing. The specimen's table records roughly 110,000 clones. Sequencing used PBMCs. The receptors stem from a man between 25 and 39 years old in good health and CMV-seronegative.

Remarks on this clone: The sample contains more than one DNA sequence encoding this CDR3. V gene TRBV6-5 combines with J gene TRBJ1-1; the D gene is possibly TRBD1 (5 bases). Per germline, CDR1 MNHEY and CDR2 SVGAGI. V lost 0 bases and J 1 base, leaving 6 bases between the germline ends. This CDR3 has 14 amino acids. The CDR3 nucleotides are TGTGCCAGCAGTTACTCGGGGGGGAACACTGAAGCTTTCTTT. It is translated as CASSYSGGNTEAFF.

The gene calls are TRBV7-9 and TRBJ1-2; D is uncertain. This CDR3 has 12 residues. The V end was cut by 3 bases, the J end by 5 bases, with 7 bases between. In germline, CDR1 is SEHNR, CDR2 FQNEAQ (reference sequence). The CDR3 DNA reads as TGTGCCAGCAGCTTTTCGGAGTATGGCTACACCTTC. This codes for CASSFSEYGYTF. The full variable domain, in which reference TRBV7-9 and TRBJ1-2 provide the parts outside the CDR3, is DTGVSQNPRHKITKRGQNVTFRCDPISEHNRLYWYRQTLGQGPEFLTYFQNEAQLEKSRLLSDRFSAERPKGSFSTLEIQRTEQGDSAMYLCASSFSEYGYTFGSGTRLTVV.

The chain is built from TRBV7-8 and TRBJ1-1; D is possibly TRBD1 (6 bases). Trimming left V 1 base short and J 4 bases short, with 7 bases between. The CDR3 is 13 amino acids. In germline, CDR1 is SGHVS, CDR2 FQNEAQ. The chain's CDR3 is CASSLDRATEAFF. In DNA, the CDR3 is TGTGCCAGCAGCTTAGACAGGGCCACTGAAGCTTTCTTT.

J is TRBJ2-3 and V is TRBV29-1; 7 nucleotides align to TRBD1. Germline trimming cut 4 bases from V and 4 bases from J; bases unmatched to any gene: 8. Germline V gene lookup returns CDR1 SQVTM and CDR2 ANQGSEA. The CDR3 runs to 14 residues. The CDR3 spells CSVVETGFADTQYF. CDR3 nucleotides: TGCAGCGTTGTTGAGACAGGGTTTGCAGATACGCAGTATTTT.

This chain links TRBV10-3 with TRBJ2-2; no clear D. The germline V gene encodes CDR1 ENHRY and CDR2 SYGVKD. CDR3 length: 14 residues. V was cut by 6 bases and J by 5 bases, with 13 bases left in between. CDR3 in amino acids: CAIRIGAQTGELFF. CDR3 coding DNA: TGTGCCATCAGGATCGGAGCCCAAACCGGGGAGCTGTTTTTT.

This rearrangement joins TRBV19 to TRBJ2-7; D is uncertain. The CDR3 sequence is 15 residues long. Germline V gene lookup returns CDR1 LNHDA and CDR2 SQIVND (reference sequence). V was trimmed by 7 bases and J by 1 base, leaving 17 bases between them. The CDR3 coding sequence is TGTGCCAGTACCCCCAATACAGACGGATCCTACGAGCAGTACTTC. Its protein is CASTPNTDGSYEQYF.

V and J are TRBV7-2 and TRBJ1-2; D is undetermined. Between the trimmed V and J ends, which lost 4 bases and 3 bases, there was a span of 12 bases. The CDR3 has 14 amino acids. Germline V gene lookup returns CDR1 SGHTA and CDR2 FQGNSA. CDR3 nucleotides: TGTGCCAGCAGCTCCGGACTGTCCTACTATGGCTACACCTTC. Its translation is CASSSGLSYYGYTF.

The rearrangement links TRBV5-6 to TRBJ2-7; possible D gene TRBD2, 6 bases. The V end lost 5 bases, the J end lost 0 bases, and 15 bases lay between the germline ends. Germline CDR1 is SGHDT and CDR2 is YYEEEE. The CDR3 is 15 amino acids. This CDR3 reads CASSAGRSLSYEQYF. For the CDR3, the DNA is TGTGCCAGCAGTGCAGGGAGGAGTCTCTCCTACGAGCAGTACTTC.

V is TRBV19 and J is TRBJ2-6; a possible D gene is TRBD1 (6 bases). This CDR3 comprises 17 residues. Germline V CDR1 and CDR2: LNHDA, SQIVND (reference sequence). The V end lost 6 bases, the J end lost 0 bases, and 15 bases lay between the germline ends. CDR3 region: CASRGRRQVSGANVLTF. For the CDR3, the DNA is TGTGCCAGTAGGGGACGAAGACAGGTCTCTGGGGCCAACGTCCTGACTTTC.

The chain couples TRBV10-3 to TRBJ2-2, with D perhaps matching TRBD1 (6 bases). Germline CDR1 reads ENHRY; CDR2 reads SYGVKD. Trimming took off 6 bases at V and 5 bases at J, with 13 bases between the two ends. The CDR3 sequence is 14 residues long. Written as DNA, the CDR3 is TGTGCCATCAGGGACAGCACATCGACCGGGGAGCTGTTTTTT. Amino acids: CAIRDSTSTGELFF.

This chain links TRBV27 with TRBJ2-1; perhaps TRBD1 as D (6 bases). V dropped 6 bases and J dropped 4 bases, with 10 bases sitting between them. This CDR3 comprises 13 residues. Germline CDR1 MNHEY, CDR2 SMNVEV (reference sequence). The CDR3 bases are TGTGCCAGCAGGACCGGACAGTACAATGAGCAGTTCTTC. This gives the protein CASRTGQYNEQFF.

The genes are TRBV4-1 and TRBJ2-1; perhaps TRBD2 as D (6 bases). V lost 5 bases and J 3 bases, leaving 14 bases between the germline ends. Germline V gene sequence: CDR1 MGHRA, CDR2 YSYEKL. The CDR3 runs 15 residues. In DNA form, the CDR3 reads TGCGCCAGCAGCGTTCCGGGACTTAACTACAATGAGCAGTTCTTC. As protein: CASSVPGLNYNEQFF.

The rearrangement links TRBV6-5 to TRBJ2-7, with D maybe TRBD2 (5 bases). The V gene's germline CDR1 is MNHEY and CDR2 SVGAGI. This CDR3 comprises 15 residues. The V gene lost 0 bases and the J gene lost 3 bases, with 12 bases spanning the gap. The CDR3 sequence is CASSYSQTDYYEQYF. CDR3 in DNA: TGTGCCAGCAGTTACTCCCAAACAGACTACTACGAGCAGTACTTC.

The chain couples TRBV4-2 to TRBJ1-3, with D perhaps TRBD1 (6 bases). Trimming pared 4 bases from V and 2 bases from J, leaving 12 bases between. CDR1 LGHNA and CDR2 YNFKEQ come from the germline V gene. The CDR3 is made up of 15 amino acids. CDR3 loop: CASSLSTGAGNTIYF. CDR3 coding DNA: TGTGCCAGCAGCCTCTCGACAGGAGCTGGAAACACCATATATTTT.

The CDR3 here is CASSLTGWDTDTQYF. The CDR3, as DNA: TGTGCCAGCAGCTTAACAGGGTGGGACACAGATACGCAGTATTTT. The chain uses TRBV7-7 and TRBJ2-3; a weak D match, TRBD1 (6 bases). CDR1 is SSHAT, CDR2 FNYEAQ, per germline (reference sequence). V was clipped by 2 bases and J by 2 bases, with 11 bases between them. The CDR3 extends over 15 amino acids.

Of note for this clone: Distinct nucleotide sequences in the sample also encode this CDR3. The rearrangement joins TRBV18 to TRBJ2-1; D ambiguous. The V end lost 3 bases, the J end lost 10 bases, and 10 bases lay between the germline ends. The germline CDR1 and CDR2 sequences are KGHSH and LQKENI. This CDR3 region has 12 residues. CDR3 DNA sequence: TGTGCCAGCTCACCTTCCTTGGGCGAGCAGTTCTTC. Translation gives CASSPSLGEQFF.

Here the CDR3 DNA reads TGTGCCAGCAGCTTGGACAGGGGAAGTTCACCCCTCCACTTT. Translation: CASSLDRGSSPLHF. The V gene is TRBV7-9, the J gene TRBJ1-6; 9 bases are shared with TRBD1. The V gene end was trimmed by 3 bases and the J gene end by 9 bases; junction bases not matched to a gene: 3. The germline gives CDR1 SEHNR, CDR2 FQNEAQ (reference sequence). The CDR3 sequence is 14 residues long.

The rearrangement uses TRBV28 and TRBJ2-5, with TRBD1 as a possible D gene (6 bases). The DNA end lines up better with TRBJ2-7; the J call may be wrong. Germline-derived CDR1 and CDR2 are MDHEN and SYDVKM. This CDR3 is built from 16 residues. The CDR3 nucleotides read TGTGCCAGCAGTTTAGGTCCGGACAGACCAACCTACGAGCAGTACTTC. Residues: CASSLGPDRPTYEQYF.

The chain couples TRBV5-1 to TRBJ2-7, with a tentative D call TRBD1 (6 bases). Trimming shortened V by 1 base and J by 5 bases, and 16 bases separated the two germline ends. Looked up from germline, CDR1 is SGHRS and CDR2 is YFSETQ. The CDR3 contains 15 residues. The CDR3 nucleotides read TGCGCCAGCAGCTTGATAGGACAGTCTCCTAACGAGCAGTACTTC. Its protein is CASSLIGQSPNEQYF.

V is TRBV5-4 and J is TRBJ2-3, with D perhaps matching TRBD1 (5 bases). The ends were cut back, 1 base at V and 9 bases at J, with 12 bases in the middle. Germline-derived CDR1 and CDR2 are SGHNT and YYREEE (reference sequence). The CDR3 sequence is 13 residues long. In DNA form, the CDR3 reads TGTGCCAGCAGCTTGCACAGACCAGGGACGCAGTATTTT. The encoded protein is CASSLHRPGTQYF.

For this clone: Relative to the germline gene, one junction end is altered; a read error may explain this. The chain employs TRBV19 and TRBJ2-2; TRBD2 might be the D (5 bases). The CDR3 is 14 residues long. The germline gives CDR1 LNHDA, CDR2 SQIVND (reference sequence). CDR3 in amino acids: CASSIKGNTGELFF. The DNA for the CDR3 is TGTGCCAGTAGTATTAAGGGAAACACCGGGGAGCTGTTCTTT.

The gene calls are TRBV4-1 and TRBJ2-7; possible D gene TRBD1, 6 bases. V lost 4 bases, J lost 0 bases, and 13 bases lay in between. The CDR3 contains 15 residues. The V gene's germline CDR1 is MGHRA and CDR2 YSYEKL. This CDR3 reads CASSRRGLSSYEQYF. Written as DNA, the CDR3 is TGCGCCAGCAGCCGCAGGGGCCTTTCCTCCTACGAGCAGTACTTC.

V is TRBV5-1 and J is TRBJ1-5; 9 nucleotides match TRBD1. With 2 bases clipped from V and 7 bases from J, the junction kept 4 bases outside the gene matches. The germline CDR1 and CDR2 sequences are SGHRS and YFSETQ. CDR3 length: 14 residues. The CDR3 region is CASSLQGAGQPQHF. DNA for the CDR3: TGCGCCAGCAGCTTACAGGGGGCGGGACAGCCCCAGCATTTT.

J is TRBJ2-5 and V is TRBV2; 10 nucleotides align to TRBD2. J gave up 3 bases and V 10 bases, and 5 bases lay outside the gene matches. This CDR3 contains 13 residues. CDR1 is SNHLY and CDR2 is FYNNEI in the germline V gene. The CDR3 loop reads CAIGLAGEETQYF. CDR3 sequence (DNA): TGTGCCATCGGGCTAGCGGGGGAAGAGACCCAGTACTTC. Supplemented by reference TRBV2 and TRBJ2-5, the full variable domain reads EPEVTQTPSHQVTQMGQEVILRCVPISNHLYFYWYRQILGQKVEFLVSFYNNEISEKSEIFDDQFSVERPDGSNFTLKIRSTKLEDSAMYFCAIGLAGEETQYFGPGTRLLVL.

The rearrangement joins TRBV13 to TRBJ1-2; D gene ambiguous. Germline CDR1 and CDR2: PRHDT and FYEKMQ (reference sequence). Trimming cost V 0 bases and J 4 bases, with 18 bases left between them. The CDR3 runs to 17 residues. Written as DNA, the CDR3 is TGTGCCAGCAGCTTAGGCCAAAACTCAGGCTTGGTCTATGGCTACACCTTC. As protein: CASSLGQNSGLVYGYTF.

The chain uses TRBV4-3 and TRBJ2-5; TRBD1 aligns across 7 bases. The tail of the sequence fits TRBJ2-7 better, so the J call may be wrong. Germline CDR1 LGHNA, CDR2 YSLEER. This CDR3 is 15 amino acids long. The CDR3 spells CASSHDPGQVNEQYF. The DNA for the CDR3 is TGCGCCAGCAGCCATGACCCAGGACAGGTTAACGAGCAGTACTTC.

The chain links TRBV7-8 to TRBJ2-5, with D maybe TRBD1 (5 bases). The better agreement between TRBJ2-7 and the DNA end casts doubt on the J call. This CDR3 comprises 15 residues. Germline V gene lookup returns CDR1 SGHVS and CDR2 FQNEAQ. Here the CDR3 DNA reads TGTGCCAGCAGCAAACGCCCGGACAAATCCTACGAGCAGTACTTC. It is translated as CASSKRPDKSYEQYF.